The next 16 T cell receptor beta chains were all read from a single sample in a study of cytomegalovirus exposure and HLA in healthy donors. The primer mix had 60 Vbeta and 13 Jbeta primers. Method: immunoSEQ multiplex PCR; TCRdb's copy keeps in-frame clones and lacks some. The sample holds about 120,000 clones; about 16% are singletons and the top ten take about 2%. Sequencing input: PBMCs. The origin of the receptors is a woman aged 18 to 35 in good health and CMV-seronegative.

Ten or more counts support this clone. This chain connects TRBV2 to TRBJ1-6; 7 nucleotides agree with TRBD1. Germline trimming cut 4 bases from V and 7 bases from J; bases unmatched to any gene: 7. Germline V gives CDR1 SNHLY, CDR2 FYNNEI. This CDR3 comprises 15 residues. The CDR3 bases are TGTGCCAGCAGTGCTTCCACAGGGGCAAATTCACCCCTCCACTTT. Residues: CASSASTGANSPLHF.

This clone was detected a few times. The V gene is TRBV18, the J gene TRBJ2-7; D may be TRBD1 (5 bases). The length of the CDR3 is 15 residues. Trimming pared 0 bases from V and 4 bases from J, leaving 13 bases between. From germline, CDR1 is KGHSH and CDR2 LQKENI. CDR3 nucleotide sequence: TGTGCCAGCTCACCACCAGGTCGGCAGGGTTACGAGCAGTACTTC. Translation: CASSPPGRQGYEQYF.

The rearrangement links TRBV19 to TRBJ2-1; 7 bases are a match to TRBD2. From germline, CDR1 is LNHDA and CDR2 SQIVND (reference sequence). The ends lost 5 bases at V and 9 bases at J; junction bases unmatched: 16. The length of the CDR3 is 16 residues. The CDR3 sequence is CASSPQFGRLNSEQFF. The CDR3 coding sequence is TGTGCCAGTAGTCCCCAGTTCGGGAGGCTGAACAGTGAGCAGTTCTTC.

This clone was counted between two and nine times. The chain links TRBV6-5 to TRBJ1-1; tentative D call: TRBD1 (5 bases). V was shortened by 0 bases and J by 6 bases, with 11 bases between the two germline ends. CDR1 and CDR2 from the germline V gene are MNHEY and SVGAGI. The CDR3 runs 14 residues. The CDR3, as DNA: TGTGCCAGCAGTTACTCTGGCGGGGGACCTGAAGCTTTCTTT. Protein product: CASSYSGGGPEAFF.

This clone was detected only a few times. CDR3 sequence (DNA): TGTGCCAGTAGTTCAGACAGGGGGGAGACCCAGTACTTC. Its protein product is CASSSDRGETQYF. The chain employs TRBV19 and TRBJ2-5; 9 bases line up with TRBD1. This CDR3 is built from 13 residues. V shed 5 bases and J 5 bases; nucleotides not matched to a gene: 3. The germline V gene encodes CDR1 LNHDA and CDR2 SQIVND (reference sequence).

This clone was seen more than once but under ten times. The V call is TRBV6-6, the J call TRBJ2-7, with 7 bases identical to TRBD1. J lost 2 bases, V lost 2 bases, and 6 bases had no gene match. CDR1 MNHNY and CDR2 SVGAGI come from the germline V gene (reference sequence). The CDR3 has 15 amino acids. CDR3 coding DNA: TGTGCCAGCAGTTACAGCCACAGGGGTCCCTACGAGCAGTACTTC. Encoded protein: CASSYSHRGPYEQYF.

The genes are TRBV25-1 and TRBJ2-5, with TRBD2 as a possible D gene (7 bases). V was clipped by 5 bases and J by 4 bases, with 17 bases between them. In germline, CDR1 is MGHDK, CDR2 SYGVNS. CDR3 size: 15 residues. The CDR3 protein is CASSPYAGEGETQYF. CDR3 bases: TGTGCCAGCAGTCCCTATGCAGGGGAGGGAGAGACCCAGTACTTC. Supplemented by reference TRBV25-1 and TRBJ2-5, the full variable domain reads EADIYQTPRYLVIGTGKKITLECSQTMGHDKMYWYQQDPGMELHLIHYSYGVNSTEKGDLSSESTVSRIRTEHFPLTLESARPSHTSQYLCASSPYAGEGETQYFGPGTRLLVL.

The chain uses TRBV2 and TRBJ2-3, with 9 nucleotides matching TRBD1. J lost 3 bases, V lost 7 bases, and 8 bases had no gene match. The CDR3 consists of 15 residues. CDR1 SNHLY and CDR2 FYNNEI come from the germline V gene. The CDR3 coding sequence is TGTGCCAGCACCGCTGGGACAGGGAGAACAGATACGCAGTATTTT. Amino acids: CASTAGTGRTDTQYF.

This clone was counted between two and nine times. The chain combines TRBV6-1 with TRBJ2-1, with D unresolved. This CDR3 spans 12 amino acids. Germline CDR1 and CDR2: MNHNS and SASEGT. V lost 6 bases and J lost 7, with 10 bases in between. In DNA form, the CDR3 reads TGTGCCAGCAGAGGCGGTTGGAATGAGCAGTTCTTC. This translates into CASRGGWNEQFF.

The chain links TRBV2 to TRBJ2-1; 11 positions agree with TRBD2. V gave up 3 bases and J gave up 4 bases; unmatched junction bases: 5. Per the germline V gene, CDR1 is SNHLY and CDR2 is FYNNEI. This CDR3 is built from 16 residues. CDR3 loop: CASSELAGGLYNEQFF. For the CDR3, the DNA is TGTGCCAGCAGTGAGTTAGCGGGGGGGCTATACAATGAGCAGTTCTTC.

This chain uses TRBV7-3 with TRBJ1-6; 9 positions match TRBD1. The CDR3 contains 13 residues. Germline V lookup: CDR1 SGHTA, CDR2 FQGTGA. The V and J ends lost 5 bases and 10 bases, in that order; junction bases with no gene match: 3. The CDR3 loop reads CASSTGTGSPLHF. The CDR3 DNA reads TGTGCCAGCAGCACCGGGACAGGGTCACCCCTCCACTTT.

This clone occurred a few times. V and J are TRBV29-1 and TRBJ2-7; possible D gene TRBD2, 6 bases. This CDR3 is 15 amino acids long. Germline V CDR1 and CDR2: SQVTM, ANQGSEA. V gave up 6 bases and J gave up 2 bases, with 20 bases separating them. This chain's CDR3 is CSVEGLGGRAYEQYF. The CDR3 DNA reads as TGCAGCGTGGAGGGTTTGGGCGGACGTGCCTACGAGCAGTACTTC.

The chain joins TRBV27 to TRBJ2-3; D might be TRBD2 (7 bases). This CDR3 contains 18 residues. V lost 2 bases, J lost 5 bases, and 23 bases lay in between. The V gene's germline CDR1 is MNHEY and CDR2 SMNVEV (reference sequence). CDR3 loop: CASSLRSFGQGRGDTQYF. CDR3 bases: TGTGCCAGCAGTTTAAGGTCCTTCGGGCAGGGGAGGGGAGATACGCAGTATTTT.

The chain recombines TRBV4-1 with TRBJ1-2; 7 bases match TRBD1. The CDR3 totals 14 residues. The V and J ends lost 0 bases and 8 bases, in that order; junction bases with no gene match: 6. Germline V CDR1 and CDR2: MGHRA, YSYEKL. CDR3 loop: CASSQDLAGGGYTF. CDR3 in DNA: TGCGCCAGCAGCCAAGATCTGGCAGGGGGGGGCTACACCTTC.

V and J are TRBV4-3 and TRBJ1-1; possible D gene TRBD1, 5 bases. Trimming took 0 bases from V and 0 from J, leaving 11 bases between them. This CDR3 is built from 16 residues. The germline V gene encodes CDR1 LGHNA and CDR2 YSLEER. The CDR3 spells CASSQDWGTMNTEAFF. The CDR3 nucleotides are TGCGCCAGCAGCCAAGATTGGGGCACTATGAACACTGAAGCTTTCTTT.

The rearrangement joins TRBV6-5 to TRBJ2-1; TRBD2 matches 11 bases. This CDR3 contains 14 residues. Germline V gene lookup returns CDR1 MNHEY and CDR2 SVGAGI. V trimming: 6 bases; J trimming: 4 bases; junction bases outside the gene matches: 2. Written as DNA, the CDR3 is TGTGCCAGCAGACTAGCGGGGGAGTACAATGAGCAGTTCTTC. As protein: CASRLAGEYNEQFF.